Below, one T cell receptor (beta chain) is given with its context. This entry is derived from a study of cytomegalovirus exposure and HLA in healthy donors. 60 Vbeta and 13 Jbeta primers were used in PCR. The protocol was immunoSEQ multiplex PCR, while the TCRdb copy is restricted to in-frame clones and leaves out a portion. Recorded for this sample: around 120,000 clones. This sequence was found in a man in his forties or fifties in good health and CMV-seronegative. Sequenced input: PBMCs.

The CDR3 DNA reads as TGTGCCAGCAGCCCCTTAACAGGGCTCAACACTGAAGCTTTCTTT. Encoded protein: CASSPLTGLNTEAFF. The chain combines TRBV9 with TRBJ1-1; TRBD1 might be the D (6 bases). This CDR3 contains 15 residues. Between the trimmed V and J ends, which lost 4 bases and 2 bases, there was a span of 15 bases. CDR1 and CDR2 from the germline V gene are SGDLS and YYNGEE.